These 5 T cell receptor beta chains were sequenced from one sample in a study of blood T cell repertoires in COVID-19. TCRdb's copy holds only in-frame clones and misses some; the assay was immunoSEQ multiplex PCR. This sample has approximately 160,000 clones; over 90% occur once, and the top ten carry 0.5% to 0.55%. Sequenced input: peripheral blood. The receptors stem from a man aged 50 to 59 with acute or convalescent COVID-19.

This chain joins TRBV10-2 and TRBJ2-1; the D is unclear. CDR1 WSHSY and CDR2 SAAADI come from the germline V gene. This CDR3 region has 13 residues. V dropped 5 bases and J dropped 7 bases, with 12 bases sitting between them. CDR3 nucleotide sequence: TGCGCCAGCAGTAACCTAGGCCTTAATGAGCAGTTCTTC. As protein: CASSNLGLNEQFF.

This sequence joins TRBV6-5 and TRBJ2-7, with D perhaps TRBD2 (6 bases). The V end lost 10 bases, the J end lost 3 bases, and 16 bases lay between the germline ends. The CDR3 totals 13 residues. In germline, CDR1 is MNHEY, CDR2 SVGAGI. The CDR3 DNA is TGTGCCACCTATAACCCGGGACTCTACGAGCAGTACTTC. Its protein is CATYNPGLYEQYF.

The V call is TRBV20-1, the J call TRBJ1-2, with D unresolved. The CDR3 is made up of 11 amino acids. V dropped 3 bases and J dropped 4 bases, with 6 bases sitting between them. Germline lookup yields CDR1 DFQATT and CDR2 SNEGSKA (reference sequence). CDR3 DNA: TGCAGTGCTAGGAGTTCCTATGGCTACACCTTC. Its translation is CSARSSYGYTF.

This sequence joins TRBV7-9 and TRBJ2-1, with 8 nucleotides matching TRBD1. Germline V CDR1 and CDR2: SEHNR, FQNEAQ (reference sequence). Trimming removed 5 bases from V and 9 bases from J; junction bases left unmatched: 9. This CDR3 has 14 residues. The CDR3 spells CASSRTQGAAEQFF. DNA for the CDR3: TGTGCCAGCAGCCGTACTCAGGGGGCGGCTGAGCAGTTCTTC.

This CDR3 reads CASRDRVSNQPQHF. The CDR3 DNA follows: TGTGCCAGCAGGGACAGGGTGAGCAATCAGCCCCAGCATTTT. The gene calls are TRBV6-5 and TRBJ1-5; 8 bases match TRBD1. The germline gives CDR1 MNHEY, CDR2 SVGAGI. With 6 bases clipped from V and 1 base from J, the junction kept 2 bases outside the gene matches. This CDR3 spans 14 amino acids.